This T cell receptor (beta chain) stems from a study of shared clonotypes between healthy human individuals. Some clones are missing from TCRdb's copy, which holds only in-frame ones; the method was immunoSEQ multiplex PCR. The sample includes about 680,000 clones, 92% of them seen just once. Germline-derived CDR1 and CDR2 are LGHNT and FRNRAP. The V and J ends lost 8 bases and 3 bases respectively, with 20 bases between them. This CDR3 contains 16 residues. Positive CCR7 selection of CD45RO-negative cells yielded the naive CD8 cells, and terminally differentiated effector memory CD45RA+ cells were excluded.

The TCR originated in a man aged 30-40 years in good health. Sequencing was performed on naive CD8+ T cells sorted from blood. The chain combines TRBV12-5 with TRBJ2-1; tentative D call: TRBD2 (5 bases). CDR3 nucleotides: TGTGCTAGTTATCCTTGGGAGTATGGGAACTACAATGAGCAGTTCTTC. It encodes CASYPWEYGNYNEQFF.